Listed below are T cell receptor beta chains from one sample, sequenced in a study of control samples from healthy donors and cancer patients. Assay used: immunoSEQ multiplex PCR; TCRdb lists only in-frame clones, some missing. The table shows approximately 97,000 clones, with about 90% occurring only once. What was sequenced was blood. All receptors come from a woman aged 18-35 years in good health. The CDR3 runs from the conserved cysteine through the conserved F or W. Fields, in order: V gene, CDR3 length, J gene, clone size, D gene, CDR3 protein, CDR3 DNA. The D gene is left open where the match is weak. Size is stated for part of the rows, as once, few or many counts, or as a class when the clone is expanded.

v_gene: TRBV6-5
len: 15
j_gene: TRBJ2-2
abundance: -
d_gene: TRBD2
CDR3aa: CASRRLALNTGELFF
CDR3nt: TGTGCCAGCAGGAGACTAGCCCTGAACACCGGGGAGCTGTTTTTT

v_gene: TRBV7-9
len: 12
j_gene: TRBJ1-5
abundance: -
d_gene: -
CDR3aa: CASSSGVQPQHF
CDR3nt: TGTGCCAGCAGCTCCGGAGTGCAGCCCCAGCATTTT

v_gene: TRBV6-5
len: 15
j_gene: TRBJ2-4
abundance: -
d_gene: -
CDR3aa: CASTPLTGGDSIQYF
CDR3nt: TGTGCCAGCACCCCCCTAACAGGGGGGGATAGCATTCAGTACTTC

v_gene: TRBV24-1
len: 14
j_gene: TRBJ1-5
abundance: -
d_gene: -
CDR3aa: CATSDYRTNQPQHF
CDR3nt: TGTGCCACCAGTGATTATCGAACCAATCAGCCCCAGCATTTT

v_gene: TRBV5-6
len: 15
j_gene: TRBJ1-1
abundance: -
d_gene: TRBD1
CDR3aa: CASSGDRGWGTEAFF
CDR3nt: TGTGCCAGCAGCGGGGACAGGGGATGGGGCACTGAAGCTTTCTTT

v_gene: TRBV7-8
len: 14
j_gene: TRBJ1-2
abundance: -
d_gene: -
CDR3aa: CASSLKQGPHGYTF
CDR3nt: TGTGCCAGCAGCTTGAAACAGGGCCCCCATGGCTACACCTTC

v_gene: TRBV20-1
len: 12
j_gene: TRBJ1-1
abundance: -
d_gene: TRBD1
CDR3aa: CSANDRDTEAFF
CDR3nt: TGCAGTGCTAATGACAGGGATACTGAAGCTTTCTTT

v_gene: TRBV30
len: 15
j_gene: TRBJ2-7
abundance: -
d_gene: TRBD2
CDR3aa: CAWSGGTRDPYEQYF
CDR3nt: TGTGCCTGGAGTGGGGGGACTAGGGACCCATACGAGCAGTACTTC

v_gene: TRBV5-1
len: 15
j_gene: TRBJ2-4
abundance: -
d_gene: -
CDR3aa: CASSPRGLAKNIQYF
CDR3nt: TGCGCCAGCAGCCCCCGGGGACTAGCCAAAAACATTCAGTACTTC

v_gene: TRBV5-4
len: 13
j_gene: TRBJ2-3
abundance: -
d_gene: -
CDR3aa: CASSWTSTDTQYF
CDR3nt: TGTGCCAGCAGCTGGACTAGCACAGATACGCAGTATTTT

v_gene: TRBV27
len: 13
j_gene: TRBJ2-3
abundance: -
d_gene: -
CDR3aa: CASSLTGTDTQYF
CDR3nt: TGTGCCAGCAGTCTCACTGGCACAGATACGCAGTATTTT

v_gene: TRBV5-1
len: 14
j_gene: TRBJ2-1
abundance: -
d_gene: TRBD1
CDR3aa: CASSLTGQNNEQFF
CDR3nt: TGCGCCAGCAGCTTGACGGGACAGAACAATGAGCAGTTCTTC

v_gene: TRBV5-6
len: 16
j_gene: TRBJ2-3
abundance: -
d_gene: TRBD2
CDR3aa: CASSLATSGSTDTQYF
CDR3nt: TGTGCCAGCAGCTTGGCCACTAGCGGGAGTACAGATACGCAGTATTTT

v_gene: TRBV19
len: 16
j_gene: TRBJ2-5
abundance: once
d_gene: -
CDR3aa: CASSIRPTGYRETQYF
CDR3nt: TGTGCCAGTAGTATCCGGCCCACAGGGTATCGAGAGACCCAGTACTTC

v_gene: TRBV12-3/TRBV12-4
len: 11
j_gene: TRBJ1-1
abundance: -
d_gene: -
CDR3aa: CASRAYTEAFF
CDR3nt: TGTGCCAGCAGGGCTTACACTGAAGCTTTCTTT

v_gene: TRBV13
len: 12
j_gene: TRBJ1-1
abundance: once
d_gene: -
CDR3aa: CASSFGNTEAFF
CDR3nt: TGTGCCAGCAGCTTTGGGAACACTGAAGCTTTCTTT

v_gene: TRBV28
len: 12
j_gene: TRBJ2-7
abundance: -
d_gene: TRBD1
CDR3aa: CASSWNRGEQYF
CDR3nt: TGTGCCAGCAGTTGGAACAGGGGCGAGCAGTACTTC

v_gene: TRBV6-5
len: 12
j_gene: TRBJ2-5
abundance: once
d_gene: -
CDR3aa: CASSGGRETQYF
CDR3nt: TGTGCCAGCAGCGGGGGGCGGGAGACCCAGTACTTC

v_gene: TRBV7-9
len: 13
j_gene: TRBJ2-7
abundance: -
d_gene: TRBD2
CDR3aa: CASGLAVSYEQYF
CDR3nt: TGTGCCAGCGGACTAGCGGTCTCCTACGAGCAGTACTTC

v_gene: TRBV3-1/TRBV3-2
len: 16
j_gene: TRBJ1-6
abundance: -
d_gene: -
CDR3aa: CASSQYLGAYNSPLHF
CDR3nt: TGTGCCAGCAGCCAATACCTAGGGGCTTATAATTCACCCCTCCACTTT

v_gene: TRBV5-1
len: 15
j_gene: TRBJ1-1
abundance: -
d_gene: -
CDR3aa: CASSLAQGMNTEAFF
CDR3nt: TGCGCCAGCAGCTTGGCCCAGGGGATGAACACTGAAGCTTTCTTT

v_gene: TRBV7-9
len: 13
j_gene: TRBJ1-1
abundance: -
d_gene: -
CDR3aa: CASRGSLNTEAFF
CDR3nt: TGTGCCAGCAGGGGGAGTTTGAACACTGAAGCTTTCTTT

v_gene: TRBV5-1
len: 14
j_gene: TRBJ1-2
abundance: -
d_gene: TRBD1
CDR3aa: CASRGTGENYGYTF
CDR3nt: TGCGCCAGCAGGGGGACAGGGGAGAACTATGGCTACACCTTC

v_gene: TRBV4-1
len: 18
j_gene: TRBJ2-5
abundance: -
d_gene: TRBD1
CDR3aa: CASSQVWVGTELQETQYF
CDR3nt: TGCGCCAGCAGTCAGGTCTGGGTCGGGACAGAACTTCAAGAGACCCAGTACTTC

v_gene: TRBV5-4
len: 14
j_gene: TRBJ1-4
abundance: -
d_gene: -
CDR3aa: CASSLAGWGEKLFF
CDR3nt: TGTGCCAGCAGCTTGGCAGGGTGGGGCGAAAAACTGTTTTTT

v_gene: TRBV6-5
len: 14
j_gene: TRBJ1-1
abundance: -
d_gene: -
CDR3aa: CASRPQMGTAEAFF
CDR3nt: TGTGCCAGCAGGCCCCAAATGGGCACAGCTGAAGCTTTCTTT

v_gene: TRBV5-8
len: 19
j_gene: TRBJ2-4
abundance: -
d_gene: TRBD1
CDR3aa: CASSSPRPGQGIAKNIQYF
CDR3nt: TGTGCCAGCAGCTCGCCCCGCCCGGGACAGGGTATAGCCAAAAACATTCAGTACTTC

v_gene: TRBV7-3
len: 15
j_gene: TRBJ2-7
abundance: -
d_gene: TRBD2
CDR3aa: CASSSLAGDSYEQYF
CDR3nt: TGTGCCAGCAGCTCCTTAGCGGGAGACTCCTACGAGCAGTACTTC

v_gene: TRBV4-2
len: 16
j_gene: TRBJ2-5
abundance: -
d_gene: TRBD2
CDR3aa: CASSQGLAGGQETQYF
CDR3nt: TGTGCCAGCAGCCAGGGACTAGCGGGGGGCCAAGAGACCCAGTACTTC